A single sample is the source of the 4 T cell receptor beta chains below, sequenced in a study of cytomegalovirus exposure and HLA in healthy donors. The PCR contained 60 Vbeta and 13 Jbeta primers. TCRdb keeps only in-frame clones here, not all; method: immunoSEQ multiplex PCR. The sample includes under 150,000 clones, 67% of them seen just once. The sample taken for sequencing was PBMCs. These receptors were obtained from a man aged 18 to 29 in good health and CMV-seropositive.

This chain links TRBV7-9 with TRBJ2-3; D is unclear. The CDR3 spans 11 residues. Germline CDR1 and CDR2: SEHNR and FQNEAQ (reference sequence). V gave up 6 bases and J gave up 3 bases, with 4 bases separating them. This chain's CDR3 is CASRRTDTQYF. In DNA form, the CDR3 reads TGTGCCAGCAGGAGGACAGATACGCAGTATTTT.

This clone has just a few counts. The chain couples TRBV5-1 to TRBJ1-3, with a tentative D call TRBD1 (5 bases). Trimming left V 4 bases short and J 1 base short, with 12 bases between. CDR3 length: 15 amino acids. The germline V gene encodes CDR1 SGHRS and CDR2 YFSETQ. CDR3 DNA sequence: TGCGCCAGCAGCCCTGGAGCAGGGTCTGGAAACACCATATATTTT. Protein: CASSPGAGSGNTIYF.

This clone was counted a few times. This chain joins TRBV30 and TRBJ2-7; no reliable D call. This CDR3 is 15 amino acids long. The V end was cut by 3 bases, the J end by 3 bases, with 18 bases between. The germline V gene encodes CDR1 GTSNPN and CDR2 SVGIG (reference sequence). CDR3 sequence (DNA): TGTGCCTGGAGAAAGTTTTCGGCAGGAAACTACGAGCAGTACTTC. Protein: CAWRKFSAGNYEQYF.

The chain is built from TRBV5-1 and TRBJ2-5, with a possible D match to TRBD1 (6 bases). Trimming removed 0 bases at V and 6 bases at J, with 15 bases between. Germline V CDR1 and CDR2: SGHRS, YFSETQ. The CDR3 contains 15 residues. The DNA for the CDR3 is TGCGCCAGCAGCTTGGCGGCAGGGGATGGAAAGACCCAGTACTTC. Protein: CASSLAAGDGKTQYF.